The TCR beta chain under discussion was sequenced for a study of T cells in Graves' hyperthyroidism and ophthalmopathy. Study results and caveats: Also found in blood were most expanded thyroid clonotypes above 0.001.

CDR1 and CDR2 from the germline V gene are SEHNR and FQNEAQ (reference sequence). The CDR3 covers 14 residues. Trimming removed 5 bases at V and 0 bases at J, with 7 bases between. The CDR3 regions of TCR beta were amplified from RNA transcripts. Primed by the HTBI set, a first-round RT-PCR was run on the TCR CDR3. TCRdb ran MiXCR on the multiplex PCR reads and lists one entry per CDR3 protein. The sample has some 460,000 distinct CDR3 sequences; approximately 15% are singletons. Newly diagnosed patients aged 18 to 65 had hyperthyroidism of under 2 months' duration. This clonotype has at least ten counts. Its antigen is not identified.

The clonotype comes from a woman aged 18-35 years with Graves' hyperthyroidism. The sequencing sample was made of blood. This chain links TRBV7-9 with TRBJ1-4; D not resolved. The CDR3 DNA sequence: TGTGCCAGCAGCCAATTTGCAACTAATGAAAAACTGTTTTTT. Translating gives CASSQFATNEKLFF. Combining the CDR3 with reference TRBV7-9 and TRBJ1-4 gives the whole variable domain DTGVSQNPRHKITKRGQNVTFRCDPISEHNRLYWYRQTLGQGPEFLTYFQNEAQLEKSRLLSDRFSAERPKGSFSTLEIQRTEQGDSAMYLCASSQFATNEKLFFGSGTQLSVL.